These 29 T cell receptor beta chains share one sample of origin, sequenced in a study of OX40 agonist ivuxolimab in advanced cancers. Using immunoSEQ multiplex PCR, the repertoire was profiled, and TCRdb retains in-frame clones only, with some absent. The table shows 72,000 or so clones, with around 90% occurring only once. The sequencing used CD4+ or CD8+ T cells sorted from blood, collected in a trial of the OX40 agonist ivuxolimab. The receptor set was obtained from an adult with an advanced solid tumor such as melanoma, head and neck, liver or kidney cancer.

The rearrangement links TRBV9 to TRBJ2-7; TRBD2 matches at 7 bases. The CDR3 spans 15 residues. The germline CDR1 and CDR2 sequences are SGDLS and YYNGEE. The J segment lost 2 bases and the V segment lost 3 bases, leaving 8 bases of the junction unmatched. The CDR3 region is CASSGGLDVPYEQYF. The CDR3 DNA reads TGTGCCAGCAGCGGCGGACTAGACGTCCCCTACGAGCAGTACTTC.

This chain links TRBV30 with TRBJ1-4; tentative D call: TRBD1 (6 bases). Trimming left V 2 bases short and J 7 bases short, with 14 bases between. Germline V lookup: CDR1 GTSNPN, CDR2 SVGIG (reference sequence). The CDR3 is made up of 14 amino acids. This CDR3 is CAWSWRGGGEKLFF. The CDR3 region has the DNA TGTGCCTGGAGTTGGAGAGGGGGGGGTGAAAAACTGTTTTTT. Looking up the rest from reference TRBV30 and TRBJ1-4 gives the full variable domain: SQTIHQWPATLVQPVGSPLSLECTVEGTSNPNLYWYRQAAGRGLQLLFYSVGIGQISSEVPQNLSASRPQDRQFILSSKKLLLSDSGFYLCAWSWRGGGEKLFFGSGTQLSVL.

The rearrangement links TRBV28 to TRBJ2-3; TRBD2 matches at 11 bases. V trimming: 7 bases; J trimming: 1 base; junction bases outside the gene matches: 7. CDR3 length: 16 amino acids. CDR1 and CDR2 from the germline V gene are MDHEN and SYDVKM. The CDR3 reads CASKQGLAAGTDTQYF. The CDR3 bases are TGTGCCAGCAAGCAGGGACTAGCGGCAGGCACAGATACGCAGTATTTT.

This clone was detected only once. The genes are TRBV6-1 and TRBJ1-3; TRBD1 might be the D (5 bases). Germline CDR1 reads MNHNS; CDR2 reads SASEGT. Deletions cut 7 bases from V and 0 bases from J, with 10 bases between. This CDR3 has 14 residues. CDR3 protein: CASTSGTSGNTIYF. CDR3 bases: TGTGCCAGCACCTCCGGGACCTCTGGAAACACCATATATTTT.

This clone was observed a single time. The CDR3 here is CASSFRTANYQPQHF. CDR3 nucleotides: TGTGCCAGTAGTTTCAGGACAGCCAATTATCAGCCCCAGCATTTT. The gene calls are TRBV19 and TRBJ1-5, with D maybe TRBD1 (6 bases). Germline V gene data show CDR1 as LNHDA and CDR2 as SQIVND (reference sequence). The CDR3 has 15 residues. V was shortened by 5 bases and J by 5 bases, with 16 bases between the two germline ends. The full variable domain, rest sourced from reference TRBV19 and TRBJ1-5, is DGGITQSPKYLFRKEGQNVTLSCEQNLNHDAMYWYRQDPGQGLRLIYYSQIVNDFQKGDIAEGYSVSREKKESFPLTVTSAQKNPTAFYLCASSFRTANYQPQHFGDGTRLSIL.

In its sample, this clone was seen a few times. The chain is built from TRBV7-6 and TRBJ1-5, with 9 positions matching TRBD1. From germline, CDR1 is SGHVS and CDR2 FNYEAQ. The CDR3 contains 15 residues. The ends lost 4 bases at V and 6 bases at J; junction bases unmatched: 7. CDR3 in amino acids: CASSSTPGQGQPQHF. The CDR3 DNA reads TGTGCCAGCAGCTCAACGCCGGGACAGGGTCAGCCCCAGCATTTT.

The chain joins TRBV5-6 to TRBJ1-1; D is undetermined. Germline V gene lookup returns CDR1 SGHDT and CDR2 YYEEEE. The CDR3 loop spans 13 amino acids. V shed 1 base and J shed 1 base, with 5 bases lying between them. CDR3 in amino acids: CASSLRGNTEAFF. CDR3 bases: TGTGCCAGCAGCTTGAGAGGGAACACTGAAGCTTTCTTT.

The chain has TRBV7-2 and TRBJ1-1; D not certain. V was shortened by 2 bases and J by 2 bases, with 12 bases between the two germline ends. There are 15 residues in the CDR3. CDR1 and CDR2 from the germline V gene are SGHTA and FQGNSA. CDR3 in DNA: TGTGCCAGCAGCTTAACTCGCGGAGAAAACACTGAAGCTTTCTTT. It codes for CASSLTRGENTEAFF.

This chain joins TRBV2 and TRBJ2-1; 10 nucleotides line up with TRBD2. The length of the CDR3 is 17 residues. The V segment lost 5 bases and the J segment 0 bases; nucleotides outside the gene matches: 7. In germline, CDR1 is SNHLY, CDR2 FYNNEI. For the CDR3, the DNA is TGTGCCAGCAGTCGACGACTAGCGGGTAGCTCCTACAATGAGCAGTTCTTC. It yields the protein CASSRRLAGSSYNEQFF.

There are a few counts of this clone. CDR3 sequence (DNA): TGTGCCAGCAGTCGACTGCCCACCTACGAGCAGTACTTC. Protein product: CASSRLPTYEQYF. This chain joins TRBV28 and TRBJ2-7; D is unclear. This CDR3 is 13 amino acids long. Germline-derived CDR1 and CDR2 are MDHEN and SYDVKM. Trimming stripped 5 bases from V and 2 bases from J, with 10 bases between.

This clone was detected once. The gene calls are TRBV6-1 and TRBJ2-2, with a tentative D call TRBD2 (6 bases). V was cut by 7 bases and J by 5 bases, with 14 bases left in between. This CDR3 spans 14 amino acids. The germline V gene has CDR1 MNHNS and CDR2 SASEGT. In DNA, the CDR3 is TGTGCCAGCAAAAGAGGAGGGGCGACCGGGGAGCTGTTTTTT. It translates to CASKRGGATGELFF.

This clone was picked up one time. This chain joins TRBV7-9 and TRBJ2-7; the D gene could be TRBD1 or TRBD2 (5 bases each). CDR3 size: 15 residues. Germline values: CDR1 SEHNR, CDR2 FQNEAQ (reference sequence). V was clipped by 0 bases and J by 5 bases, with 14 bases between them. CDR3 region: CASSLALGDGHEQYF. The DNA for the CDR3 is TGTGCCAGCAGCTTAGCTCTGGGGGATGGGCACGAGCAGTACTTC.

V gene TRBV19 combines with J gene TRBJ1-5; D may be TRBD1 (5 bases). The CDR3 contains 14 residues. Trimming shortened V by 5 bases and J by 3 bases, and 11 bases separated the two germline ends. The germline CDR1 and CDR2 sequences are LNHDA and SQIVND (reference sequence). CDR3 loop: CASSHDSINQPQHF. The CDR3 coding sequence is TGTGCCAGTAGTCACGACAGCATCAATCAGCCCCAGCATTTT.

This chain joins TRBV4-1 and TRBJ1-2; no definite D call. The CDR3 runs 15 residues. The germline CDR1 and CDR2 sequences are MGHRA and YSYEKL. The germline V and J ends were trimmed by 0 bases and 4 bases, with 12 bases remaining between them. The CDR3 region has the DNA TGCGCCAGCAGCCAAGATGAATTGGGCCTCTATGGCTACACCTTC. Translating it yields CASSQDELGLYGYTF.

The rearrangement links TRBV27 to TRBJ2-2; D is undetermined. This CDR3 spans 15 amino acids. Germline CDR1 is MNHEY and CDR2 is SMNVEV (reference sequence). V lost 4 bases, J lost 0 bases, and 9 bases lay in between. This CDR3 reads CASSSAGANTGELFF. DNA of the CDR3: TGTGCCAGCAGTTCAGCAGGTGCGAACACCGGGGAGCTGTTTTTT.

This clone was counted a few times. The rearrangement uses TRBV6-1 and TRBJ1-1, with 8 bases that match TRBD1. This CDR3 contains 14 residues. CDR1 and CDR2 from the germline V gene are MNHNS and SASEGT. J was trimmed by 1 base and V by 8 bases; bases with no gene match: 6. CDR3 nucleotides: TGTGCCAGCCAGGGGGCCCCTGAGAACACTGAAGCTTTCTTT. Its protein product is CASQGAPENTEAFF.

CDR3 sequence: CASGPQETQYF. CDR3 bases: TGTGCCAGCGGCCCCCAAGAGACCCAGTACTTC. The chain links TRBV2 to TRBJ2-5, with D uncertain. CDR3 length equals 11 residues. V lost 8 bases, J lost 1 base, and 5 bases lay in between. In germline, CDR1 is SNHLY, CDR2 FYNNEI.

The chain couples TRBV9 to TRBJ1-2; 7 bases map to TRBD1. This CDR3 is 15 amino acids long. Unmatched junction bases numbered 9, after V lost 4 bases and J lost 3 bases. CDR1 and CDR2 (germline): SGDLS, YYNGEE. The CDR3, as DNA: TGTGCCAGCAGCCTACGAGGGGGCATGGACTATGGCTACACCTTC. This codes for CASSLRGGMDYGYTF.

This clone occurred once. J is TRBJ1-5 and V is TRBV7-9; 7 bases agree with TRBD1. The CDR3 contains 16 residues. The V and J ends lost 1 base and 2 bases, in that order; junction bases with no gene match: 5. Germline CDR1 SEHNR, CDR2 FQNEAQ (reference sequence). CDR3: CASSLGGGTGNQPQHF. The CDR3 region has the DNA TGTGCCAGCAGCTTAGGCGGAGGGACAGGCAATCAGCCCCAGCATTTT. Complete variable domain (other parts from reference TRBV7-9 and TRBJ1-5): DTGVSQNPRHKITKRGQNVTFRCDPISEHNRLYWYRQTLGQGPEFLTYFQNEAQLEKSRLLSDRFSAERPKGSFSTLEIQRTEQGDSAMYLCASSLGGGTGNQPQHFGDGTRLSIL.

This chain uses TRBV27 with TRBJ1-2; TRBD1 aligns across 8 bases. Trimming removed 5 bases from V and 4 bases from J; junction bases left unmatched: 9. This CDR3 is 15 amino acids long. Germline CDR1 and CDR2: MNHEY and SMNVEV (reference sequence). This chain's CDR3 is CASSPSRGRTYGYTF. DNA of the CDR3: TGTGCCAGCAGTCCCTCCAGGGGGCGCACCTATGGCTACACCTTC.

The chain carries TRBV7-3 and TRBJ2-1; 7 bases map to TRBD1. The J segment lost 5 bases and the V segment lost 3 bases, leaving 4 bases of the junction unmatched. CDR3 length: 14 residues. Per the germline V gene, CDR1 is SGHTA and CDR2 is FQGTGA. DNA for the CDR3: TGTGCCAGCAGCTTGCGGCAGGGGGACAATGAGCAGTTCTTC. Residues: CASSLRQGDNEQFF.

In its sample, this clone was seen once. The chain is built from TRBV5-1 and TRBJ2-7; D may be TRBD1 or TRBD2 (5 bases each). The germline CDR1 and CDR2 sequences are SGHRS and YFSETQ. The germline V and J ends were trimmed by 0 bases and 3 bases, with 10 bases remaining between them. The CDR3 covers 14 residues. CDR3 DNA sequence: TGCGCCAGCAGCTTGGGAGGGGAATTCTACGAGCAGTACTTC. This encodes CASSLGGEFYEQYF.

The CDR3 nucleotides are TGTGCCAGCAGCGTAGGGGAGGACACCTACGAGCAGTACTTC. Residues: CASSVGEDTYEQYF. V is TRBV9 and J is TRBJ2-7, with a weak D call TRBD2 (6 bases). Germline V gene lookup returns CDR1 SGDLS and CDR2 YYNGEE. CDR3 length equals 14 residues. V was clipped by 0 bases and J by 2 bases, with 9 bases between them.

This clone appeared a single time. This sequence joins TRBV30 and TRBJ2-6; no definite D call. V was shortened by 0 bases and J by 2 bases, with 8 bases between the two germline ends. The CDR3 consists of 15 residues. Germline CDR1 reads GTSNPN; CDR2 reads SVGIG (reference sequence). The CDR3 DNA is TGTGCCTGGAGTGTAAGTAACGCTGGGGCCAACGTCCTGACTTTC. It encodes CAWSVSNAGANVLTF.

In the case of this clone: Relative to the germline gene, one junction end is altered; a read error may explain this. The genes are TRBV7-7 and TRBJ2-2; TRBD2 aligns across 13 bases. This CDR3 contains 16 residues. Germline V gene lookup returns CDR1 SSHAT and CDR2 FNYEAQ (reference sequence). The CDR3 DNA is TGTGCTAGCAGCTTGACTAGCGGGGGGCCAACCGGGGAGCTGTTTTTT. Translation: CASSLTSGGPTGELFF.

The chain combines TRBV6-5 with TRBJ2-7; unclear D gene. The ends were cut back, 0 bases at V and 5 bases at J, with 14 bases in the middle. The V gene's germline CDR1 is MNHEY and CDR2 SVGAGI. CDR3 length equals 15 residues. The CDR3 DNA reads TGTGCCAGCAGTTACTCAAGTGGGGTCGTCCACGAGCAGTACTTC. The encoded protein is CASSYSSGVVHEQYF.

The V call is TRBV19, the J call TRBJ2-3, with 8 positions matching TRBD1. Germline loops: CDR1 LNHDA, CDR2 SQIVND (reference sequence). Unmatched junction bases numbered 10, after V lost 6 bases and J lost 2 bases. This CDR3 has 16 residues. CDR3 loop: CASRPDRGPATDTQYF. CDR3 sequence (DNA): TGTGCCAGTAGACCCGACAGGGGTCCCGCCACAGATACGCAGTATTTT.

The count of this clone is one. The chain links TRBV27 to TRBJ2-7; tentative D call: TRBD2 (6 bases). Between the trimmed V and J ends, which lost 3 bases and 2 bases, there was a span of 14 bases. Germline CDR1 and CDR2: MNHEY and SMNVEV (reference sequence). The CDR3 runs 15 residues. CDR3: CASSFSSAKAYEQYF. The CDR3 nucleotides are TGTGCCAGCAGTTTCTCTAGCGCCAAGGCCTACGAGCAGTACTTC.

V gene TRBV28 combines with J gene TRBJ1-3; D not certain. The germline V gene has CDR1 MDHEN and CDR2 SYDVKM. The V and J ends lost 3 bases and 4 bases respectively, with 4 bases between them. CDR3 length equals 12 residues. The CDR3 loop reads CASSFLGNTIYF. Here the CDR3 DNA reads TGTGCCAGCAGTTTTCTCGGAAACACCATATATTTT.